Below, 28 T cell receptor beta chains from the same sample are listed, as sequenced in a study of blood T cell repertoires in COVID-19. TCRdb keeps only in-frame clones here, not all; method: immunoSEQ multiplex PCR. The table records roughly 120,000 clones, more than 65% of them present only once. The sample comprised peripheral blood. The source is an elderly woman with acute or convalescent COVID-19.

This clone was counted a few times. The junction and the germline gene differ at one end; a read error may be behind it. V and J are TRBV7-9 and TRBJ2-7, with no clear D. CDR1 and CDR2 from the germline V gene are SEHNR and FQNEAQ (reference sequence). The CDR3 runs to 12 residues. This CDR3 reads CASSLASNEQYF. As DNA, the CDR3 is TGTGCCAGCAGCTTGGCCTCCAACGAGCAGTACTTC.

The J gene is TRBJ1-6, the V gene TRBV30; TRBD1 agrees at 9 bases. Trimming removed 1 base from V and 8 bases from J; junction bases left unmatched: 6. The germline V gene encodes CDR1 GTSNPN and CDR2 SVGIG (reference sequence). CDR3 size: 15 residues. The CDR3 DNA follows: TGTGCCTGGAGTGCCGGGACAGGGATGCATTCACCCCTCCACTTT. Translating gives CAWSAGTGMHSPLHF.

This clone has only one observation. V is TRBV10-3 and J is TRBJ1-5; D might be TRBD1 (6 bases). Trimming stripped 6 bases from V and 6 bases from J, with 15 bases between. CDR1 and CDR2 (germline): ENHRY, SYGVKD. The CDR3 loop spans 14 amino acids. In nucleotides, the CDR3 is TGTGCCATCAGCCCAGACGGGGGGCGTCAGCCCCAGCATTTT. It specifies CAISPDGGRQPQHF.

This chain joins TRBV27 and TRBJ2-1, with 7 bases aligning to TRBD2. The germline V gene has CDR1 MNHEY and CDR2 SMNVEV (reference sequence). J gave up 2 bases and V 3 bases, and 7 bases lay outside the gene matches. CDR3 length: 16 residues. CDR3: CASSFISRGAYNEQFF. As DNA, the CDR3 is TGTGCCAGCAGTTTTATTAGCCGGGGGGCCTACAATGAGCAGTTCTTC.

This clone was observed once. The chain combines TRBV6-5 with TRBJ2-7; D unresolved. The CDR3 extends over 16 amino acids. Between the trimmed V and J ends, which lost 0 bases and 6 bases, there was a span of 18 bases. CDR1 MNHEY and CDR2 SVGAGI come from the germline V gene. The CDR3 sequence: CASSYSPRQFFSEQYF. CDR3 nucleotide sequence: TGTGCCAGCAGTTACTCGCCGAGGCAGTTTTTCTCCGAGCAGTACTTC.

This clone was counted only a few times. The chain employs TRBV10-3 and TRBJ2-1; TRBD2 aligns across 9 bases. This CDR3 spans 14 amino acids. Losses at the gene ends were 8 bases for V and 0 bases for J; bases not matched to a gene: 2. Germline-derived CDR1 and CDR2 are ENHRY and SYGVKD. The CDR3 region is CAIRSGGSYNEQFF. DNA of the CDR3: TGTGCCATCCGTAGCGGGGGCTCCTACAATGAGCAGTTCTTC.

The chain employs TRBV6-5 and TRBJ1-1; D gene unclear. The germline V and J ends were trimmed by 2 bases and 1 base, with 11 bases remaining between them. Germline V gives CDR1 MNHEY, CDR2 SVGAGI. This CDR3 is built from 15 residues. CDR3 nucleotides: TGTGCCAGCAGTTACCACGGGAGCCCGAACACTGAAGCTTTCTTT. Translation gives CASSYHGSPNTEAFF.

J is TRBJ1-2 and V is TRBV4-1; 7 bases match TRBD1. Germline V gene lookup returns CDR1 MGHRA and CDR2 YSYEKL. The ends lost 0 bases at V and 10 bases at J; junction bases unmatched: 11. This CDR3 spans 15 amino acids. DNA of the CDR3: TGCGCCAGCAGCCAAGATGTCCTTGGGCAGGGGGACTACACCTTC. Protein product: CASSQDVLGQGDYTF.

This sequence joins TRBV29-1 and TRBJ2-5, with 7 bases aligning to TRBD1. Trimming took 3 bases from V and 4 from J; bases not matched to a gene: 2. Germline V gene lookup returns CDR1 SQVTM and CDR2 ANQGSEA. The CDR3 sequence is 12 residues long. The CDR3 spells CSVERQGETQYF. The CDR3 region has the DNA TGCAGCGTTGAGCGACAGGGAGAGACCCAGTACTTC.

The V gene is TRBV2, the J gene TRBJ1-3; D is unclear. CDR3 size: 15 residues. With 6 bases removed from V and 0 bases from J, the gap between germline ends came to 12 bases. The germline V gene encodes CDR1 SNHLY and CDR2 FYNNEI. The CDR3 DNA sequence: TGTGCCAGCAGGGAAATAACAGACTCTGGAAACACCATATATTTT. It encodes CASREITDSGNTIYF.

V gene TRBV5-1 combines with J gene TRBJ1-1; D unclear. There are 14 residues in the CDR3. Germline CDR1 is SGHRS and CDR2 is YFSETQ. V was pared by 0 bases and J by 0 bases, with 6 bases between. The CDR3 DNA reads as TGCGCCAGCAGCTTGGCGTTAGTGAACACTGAAGCTTTCTTT. Translating it yields CASSLALVNTEAFF.

The rearrangement joins TRBV19 to TRBJ2-7; D possibly corresponds to TRBD2 (5 bases). V lost 3 bases and J 0 bases, leaving 12 bases between the germline ends. The length of the CDR3 is 15 residues. CDR1 and CDR2 (germline): LNHDA, SQIVND (reference sequence). The CDR3 region is CASSIDGVGSYEQYF. DNA of the CDR3: TGTGCCAGTAGTATCGACGGGGTTGGCTCCTACGAGCAGTACTTC.

This clone was recorded only once. The V and J genes are TRBV7-2 and TRBJ1-3; a weak D match, TRBD1 (5 bases). Looked up from germline, CDR1 is SGHTA and CDR2 is FQGNSA. V gave up 0 bases and J gave up 2 bases, with 11 bases separating them. The CDR3 covers 16 residues. This CDR3 is CASSLAYVGAGNTIYF. For the CDR3, the DNA is TGTGCCAGCAGCTTAGCATATGTAGGGGCTGGAAACACCATATATTTT.

This clone was counted once. The chain joins TRBV25-1 to TRBJ1-4; 8 bases line up with TRBD1. The CDR3 runs 13 residues. Germline V gene lookup returns CDR1 MGHDK and CDR2 SYGVNS. Trimming removed 8 bases from V and 6 bases from J; junction bases left unmatched: 5. The CDR3 DNA reads TGTGCCAGCTCGGGACAGGCCTATGAAAAACTGTTTTTT. Translation gives CASSGQAYEKLFF.

V usage is TRBV7-3 and J usage is TRBJ2-3; possible D gene TRBD2, 7 bases. Trimming took off 5 bases at V and 6 bases at J, with 21 bases between the two ends. Germline loops: CDR1 SGHTA, CDR2 FQGTGA. CDR3 length: 16 amino acids. In nucleotides, the CDR3 is TGTGCCAGCAGCCGAAGTCCCGGGGGGCCAGGGGATACGCAGTATTTT. Its protein product is CASSRSPGGPGDTQYF.

V and J are TRBV5-4 and TRBJ2-1; D perhaps matches TRBD1 (5 bases). CDR3 length equals 13 residues. V was clipped by 4 bases and J by 8 bases, with 13 bases between them. In germline, CDR1 is SGHNT, CDR2 YYREEE (reference sequence). The CDR3 spells CASSLAGIHEQFF. The CDR3 DNA follows: TGTGCCAGCAGCCTGGCAGGGATCCATGAGCAGTTCTTC. The full variable domain, with the rest looked up from reference TRBV5-4 and TRBJ2-1, is ETGVTQSPTHLIKTRGQQVTLRCSSQSGHNTVSWYQQALGQGPQFIFQYYREEENGRGNFPPRFSGLQFPNYSSELNVNALELDDSALYLCASSLAGIHEQFFGPGTRLTVL.

The chain combines TRBV10-3 with TRBJ2-7; no firm D call. Germline V gene lookup returns CDR1 ENHRY and CDR2 SYGVKD. V was shortened by 8 bases and J by 6 bases, with 17 bases between the two germline ends. This CDR3 region has 13 residues. CDR3 region: CAILGETKGEQYF. The CDR3 nucleotides are TGTGCCATCCTCGGCGAGACAAAAGGCGAGCAGTACTTC.

This chain uses TRBV6-6 with TRBJ2-7; TRBD2 matches 12 bases. The trim removed 3 bases at V and 7 bases at J, leaving 10 bases unmatched. This CDR3 has 16 amino acids. Per germline, CDR1 MNHNY and CDR2 SVGAGI (reference sequence). DNA of the CDR3: TGTGCCAGCAGTTATGAGCCTAGCGGGAGGGCCGGGGAGCAGTACTTC. It translates to CASSYEPSGRAGEQYF.

The chain has TRBV5-8 and TRBJ2-3; weak D call: TRBD1 (6 bases). Trimming pared 4 bases from V and 1 base from J, leaving 13 bases between. The CDR3 extends over 15 amino acids. From germline, CDR1 is SGHTS and CDR2 YDEGEE. The CDR3 is CASSLDTGRTDTQYF. The CDR3 region has the DNA TGTGCCAGCAGCCTCGATACAGGGCGCACAGATACGCAGTATTTT.

This clone appeared a few times. The rearrangement joins TRBV15 to TRBJ2-1; weak D call: TRBD1 (6 bases). Germline lookup yields CDR1 LNHNV and CDR2 YYDKDF (reference sequence). V lost 2 bases to trimming and J lost 9 bases, with 14 bases between them. The CDR3 length is 14 residues. In nucleotides, the CDR3 is TGTGCCACCAGCAGAACCAACAGGGCTACTGAGCAGTTCTTC. Protein product: CATSRTNRATEQFF.

V and J are TRBV5-5 and TRBJ2-3; perhaps TRBD1 as D (6 bases). Looked up from germline, CDR1 is SGHKS and CDR2 is YYEKEE (reference sequence). Trimming removed 2 bases from V and 0 bases from J, with 10 bases in between. CDR3 size: 15 residues. The CDR3 DNA reads as TGTGCCAGCAGCTTAGGGGGAATAAGCACAGATACGCAGTATTTT. Residues: CASSLGGISTDTQYF.

This clone has just a few counts. The chain is built from TRBV20-1 and TRBJ1-4, with D possibly TRBD1 on 6 matching bases. This CDR3 has 14 amino acids. Germline V gene data show CDR1 as DFQATT and CDR2 as SNEGSKA (reference sequence). V shed 3 bases and J shed 5 bases, with 13 bases lying between them. The CDR3 coding sequence is TGCAGTGCTAGTCGGACAGAACTAAATGAAAAACTGTTTTTT. As protein: CSASRTELNEKLFF.

This clone was detected a few times. The chain carries TRBV7-3 and TRBJ2-1, with D unclear. Germline-derived CDR1 and CDR2 are SGHTA and FQGTGA. There are 13 residues in the CDR3. The germline V and J ends were trimmed by 5 bases and 9 bases, with 14 bases remaining between them. The CDR3 nucleotides are TGTGCCAGCAGCCTTCAGACGACGGGTGAGCAGTTCTTC. It codes for CASSLQTTGEQFF.

V usage is TRBV18 and J usage is TRBJ1-2; D possibly corresponds to TRBD1 (6 bases). The V gene's germline CDR1 is KGHSH and CDR2 LQKENI. The CDR3 sequence is 13 residues long. V lost 3 bases and J lost 7, with 12 bases in between. The CDR3 spells CASSPAGALGYTF. The CDR3 nucleotides are TGTGCCAGCTCACCGGCGGGGGCGCTTGGCTACACCTTC.

The gene calls are TRBV18 and TRBJ1-1; D might be TRBD1 (6 bases). The ends were cut back, 3 bases at V and 3 bases at J, with 14 bases in the middle. This CDR3 spans 15 amino acids. Germline values: CDR1 KGHSH, CDR2 LQKENI. CDR3 in amino acids: CASSPKSQGHTEAFF. In nucleotides, the CDR3 is TGTGCCAGCTCACCTAAATCACAGGGCCACACTGAAGCTTTCTTT.

The V gene is TRBV6-5, the J gene TRBJ1-4, with 7 bases lining up with TRBD1. Trimming took 10 bases from V and 3 from J; bases not matched to a gene: 2. This CDR3 region has 12 residues. In germline, CDR1 is MNHEY, CDR2 SVGAGI. The CDR3 is CATGTANEKLFF. Written as DNA, the CDR3 is TGTGCCACCGGGACAGCTAATGAAAAACTGTTTTTT.

This clone was detected a few times. This chain joins TRBV12-3 or TRBV12-4 and TRBJ1-3; D unclear. This CDR3 has 13 residues. Trimming pared 9 bases from V and 5 bases from J, leaving 14 bases between. In DNA, the CDR3 is TGTGCCAGTGGGGTGGGAGGGAGAAACACCATATATTTT. Its translation is CASGVGGRNTIYF.

The V and J genes are TRBV6-6 and TRBJ1-3; 7 nucleotides align to TRBD1. J lost 0 bases, V lost 8 bases, and 1 base had no gene match. The CDR3 contains 13 residues. Germline V gene data show CDR1 as MNHNY and CDR2 as SVGAGI (reference sequence). CDR3 sequence: CASGQASGNTIYF. DNA for the CDR3: TGTGCCAGCGGACAGGCCTCTGGAAACACCATATATTTT.